These T cell receptor beta chains were read from a single sample in a study of blood T cell repertoires in COVID-19. Assay: immunoSEQ multiplex PCR; the TCRdb copy retains only in-frame clones and omits some. Of roughly 14,000 clones in the sample, around 83% are singletons; the top ten hold approximately 25%. The material sequenced was peripheral blood. Receptors originate from a man aged 35 to 55 with active or convalescent COVID-19. CDR3s include the opening cysteine and the closing phenylalanine or tryptophan. The D gene is left open where the match is weak. Clone size is stated in some rows and not others, as once, few, many or a class when expanded.

>-|TRBJ1-2|-|TRBV7-9
CASTKAGTQGGYTF
TGTGCCAGCACCAAAGCCGGGACTCAAGGAGGCTACACCTTC
>once|TRBJ2-1|TRBD2|TRBV10-2
CASKAGLAGEEQFF
TGCGCCAGCAAGGCGGGACTAGCGGGAGAAGAGCAGTTCTTC
>-|TRBJ2-5|-|TRBV4-2
CASSQDLGRGAETQYF
TGTGCCAGCAGCCAAGATCTGGGCAGGGGAGCGGAGACCCAGTACTTC
>-|TRBJ1-6|TRBD1|TRBV6-5
CASSYEGGQGTSPLHF
TGTGCCAGCAGTTACGAAGGAGGACAGGGTACTTCACCCCTCCACTTT
>-|TRBJ2-7|-|TRBV15
CATSRDLRDYEQYF
TGTGCCACCAGCAGAGATTTACGGGACTACGAGCAGTACTTC
>-|TRBJ2-7|-|TRBV15
CATSGGQHHYEQYF
TGTGCCACCAGCGGAGGACAGCACCACTACGAGCAGTACTTC
>-|TRBJ2-1|TRBD2|TRBV7-2
CASSLGLGGPNEQFF
TGTGCCAGCAGCCTGGGACTAGGAGGCCCGAATGAGCAGTTCTTC
>-|TRBJ2-7|TRBD1|TRBV29-1
CSAFDRGPYEQYF
TGCAGCGCCTTCGACAGGGGGCCCTACGAGCAGTACTTC
>-|TRBJ2-2|-|TRBV5-1
CASSFDGVTGELFF
TGCGCCAGCAGCTTTGACGGAGTCACCGGGGAGCTGTTTTTT
>-|TRBJ2-1|TRBD2|TRBV7-2
CASRGAGRSYNEQFF
TGTGCCAGCAGGGGAGCGGGGCGCTCCTACAATGAGCAGTTCTTC
>few|TRBJ2-7|TRBD2|TRBV10-3
CAISESILAGYEQYF
TGTGCCATCAGTGAGTCGATACTAGCGGGCTACGAGCAGTACTTC
>-|TRBJ2-3|TRBD2|TRBV2
CASRKRTSGTSTDTQYF
TGTGCCAGCAGGAAAAGGACTAGCGGTACGAGCACAGATACGCAGTATTTT
>-|TRBJ1-1|-|TRBV11-3
CASSLNDNPNTEAFF
TGTGCCAGCAGCTTAAATGACAACCCGAACACTGAAGCTTTCTTT
>-|TRBJ1-5|TRBD1|TRBV30
CAWSTGGDQPQHF
TGTGCCTGGAGTACAGGGGGCGATCAGCCCCAGCATTTT
>-|TRBJ1-4|-|TRBV7-8
CASSQGYEKLFF
TGTGCCAGCAGCCAGGGGTATGAAAAACTGTTTTTT
>-|TRBJ2-3|TRBD1|TRBV5-1
CASSDRTGRADTQYF
TGCGCCAGCAGCGATAGGACAGGGCGGGCGGATACGCAGTATTTT
>-|TRBJ1-5|TRBD1|TRBV19
CASSIGQGVNQPQHF
TGTGCCAGTAGTATCGGACAGGGGGTAAATCAGCCCCAGCATTTT
>-|TRBJ1-4|TRBD1|TRBV27
CARNPTGRNEKLFF
TGTGCCAGGAACCCGACAGGGAGAAATGAAAAACTGTTTTTT
>few|TRBJ2-2|-|TRBV19
CASTSEGRTPIGELFF
TGTGCCAGTACCTCAGAAGGTCGGACACCGATCGGGGAGCTGTTTTTT
>-|TRBJ1-2|TRBD1|TRBV28
CASSGDSGYGYTF
TGTGCCAGCAGTGGGGACAGCGGGTATGGCTACACCTTC
>-|TRBJ2-2|-|TRBV19
CASSISGRANTGELFF
TGTGCCAGTAGTATTTCGGGCAGGGCGAACACCGGGGAGCTGTTTTTT
>few|TRBJ2-7|TRBD2|TRBV5-1
CASSLDIPGTSGRVSYEQYF
TGCGCCAGCAGCTTGGATATCCCCGGGACTAGCGGGAGGGTCTCCTACGAGCAGTACTTC
>-|TRBJ2-1|TRBD2|TRBV27
CASSLGTSGNEQFF
TGTGCCAGCAGTTTGGGGACTAGCGGCAATGAGCAGTTCTTC
>-|TRBJ2-1|-|TRBV7-2
CASSLASKEQFF
TGTGCCAGCAGTTTAGCGAGCAAAGAGCAGTTCTTC
>-|TRBJ2-2|TRBD2|TRBV18
CASSLYGLAANTGELFF
TGTGCCAGCTCACTGTACGGACTAGCGGCAAACACCGGGGAGCTGTTTTTT
>-|TRBJ2-7|TRBD1|TRBV6-5
CASRWGQAPSYEQYF
TGTGCCAGCAGATGGGGACAGGCCCCAAGCTACGAGCAGTACTTC
>once|TRBJ1-1|-|TRBV11-2
CASSFPSNTEAFF
TGTGCCAGCAGCTTCCCCTCTAACACTGAAGCTTTCTTT
>-|TRBJ2-1|TRBD2|TRBV7-8
CASSSGTSIDEQFF
TGTGCCAGCAGCTCCGGGACTAGCATCGATGAGCAGTTCTTC
>-|TRBJ2-1|TRBD1|TRBV4-1
CASSQDGRDRDDEQFF
TGCGCCAGCAGCCAAGATGGCCGGGACAGGGACGATGAGCAGTTCTTC
>-|TRBJ2-7|TRBD2|TRBV29-1
CSVWTSGTLYEQYF
TGCAGCGTCTGGACTAGCGGGACCCTCTACGAGCAGTACTTC
>-|TRBJ1-1|-|TRBV29-1
CSVEDLQADTEAFF
TGCAGCGTTGAAGATTTACAGGCCGACACTGAAGCTTTCTTT
>-|TRBJ1-5|TRBD1|TRBV5-6
CASSRDSQPQHF
TGTGCCAGCAGCCGGGACAGCCAGCCCCAGCATTTT
>once|TRBJ2-6|-|TRBV19
CASTKSTGANVLTF
TGTGCCAGTACCAAGAGTACTGGGGCCAACGTCCTGACTTTC
>-|TRBJ2-5|TRBD2|TRBV11-3
CASSLEGGVKETQYF
TGTGCCAGCAGCTTAGAGGGAGGGGTAAAAGAGACCCAGTACTTC
>-|TRBJ2-5|TRBD2|TRBV6-5
CASSYSGTSGKETQYF
TGTGCCAGCAGTTACTCTGGGACTAGCGGGAAAGAGACCCAGTACTTC
>-|TRBJ2-1|TRBD2|TRBV2
CASSRGTSGRNEQFF
TGTGCCAGCAGTCGAGGGACTAGCGGGAGGAATGAGCAGTTCTTC
>few|TRBJ1-1|-|TRBV25-1
CASSRGMNTEAFF
TGTGCCAGCAGTAGGGGGATGAACACTGAAGCTTTCTTT
>-|TRBJ2-2|TRBD1|TRBV19
CASRYIRDRSTGELFF
TGTGCCAGTAGATACATCCGGGACAGATCCACCGGGGAGCTGTTTTTT
>-|TRBJ1-2|TRBD1|TRBV18
CASSPWGQGVEGYTF
TGTGCCAGCTCACCATGGGGACAGGGAGTAGAAGGCTACACCTTC
>once|TRBJ2-7|-|TRBV3-1/TRBV3-2
CASSQDGAYEQYF
TGTGCCAGCAGCCAAGACGGAGCCTACGAGCAGTACTTC
>-|TRBJ2-7|TRBD1|TRBV28
CASSFPPLGTGLYEQYF
TGTGCCAGCAGTTTCCCGCCCCTCGGGACAGGGCTCTACGAGCAGTACTTC
>-|TRBJ1-6|TRBD1|TRBV28
CASADRVALHF
TGTGCCAGCGCAGACAGGGTGGCCCTCCACTTT
>few|TRBJ2-2|-|TRBV2
CASSKRKRYTGELFF
TGTGCCAGCAGTAAGCGGAAGAGGTACACCGGGGAGCTGTTTTTT
>once|TRBJ2-3|-|TRBV24-1
CATSPRGDTQYF
TGTGCCACCAGCCCACGGGGGGATACGCAGTATTTT
>-|TRBJ1-3|TRBD1|TRBV5-1
CASSSTGGGNTIYF
TGCGCCAGCAGCTCGACAGGGGGTGGAAACACCATATATTTT
>-|TRBJ2-1|TRBD1|TRBV7-2
CASSDQGDHNEQFF
TGTGCCAGCAGCGATCAGGGGGACCACAATGAGCAGTTCTTC
>-|TRBJ2-7|-|TRBV24-1
CATSDLHRGLNVSYEQYF
TGTGCCACCAGTGATTTGCACCGTGGACTGAACGTCTCCTACGAGCAGTACTTC
>-|TRBJ2-5|TRBD2|TRBV4-3
CASSQDLSGGFQETQYF
TGCGCCAGCAGCCAAGATTTGAGCGGGGGGTTCCAAGAGACCCAGTACTTC
>-|TRBJ1-6|-|TRBV7-2
CASSKQGYNSPLHF
TGTGCCAGCAGCAAGCAGGGTTATAATTCACCCCTCCACTTT
>once|TRBJ1-1|TRBD1|TRBV5-4
CASSPWTGFTEAFF
TGTGCCAGCAGCCCTTGGACAGGGTTCACTGAAGCTTTCTTT
>-|TRBJ2-7|-|TRBV4-3
CASSQTFGEQYF
TGCGCCAGCAGCCAGACCTTCGGGGAGCAGTACTTC